This T cell receptor (beta chain) was retrieved from a study of early T cells in non-severe SARS-CoV-2 infection. The study, taken as a whole, reports: Clonotype matching in VDJdb favored anti-spike CD8 responses and did not capture private and CD4 specificities.

Individual cDNA molecules were tagged with unique molecular identifiers, the study reported. TCRdb itself ran the 5' RACE reads through MiXCR, one entry per CDR3 protein. The profile covers approximately 52,000 distinct CDR3 sequences, with over 7.5% appearing a single time and around a tenth taken by the ten largest. Regarding this clonotype: The antigen remains unidentified.

Germline-derived CDR1 and CDR2 are MNHEY and SVGAGI. Trimming took 8 bases from V and 0 from J; bases not matched to a gene: 13. This CDR3 comprises 17 residues. This sequence was found in an adult who was a healthcare worker with PCR-confirmed SARS-CoV-2 infection or an uninfected control (not recorded which). This rearrangement joins TRBV6-5 to TRBJ1-5; 7 nucleotides match TRBD1. Material: whole blood. In nucleotides, the CDR3 is TGTGCCAGCTCTTTGGGACGACAGGGAGGTAGCAATCAGCCCCAGCATTTT. Translated: CASSLGRQGGSNQPQHF.